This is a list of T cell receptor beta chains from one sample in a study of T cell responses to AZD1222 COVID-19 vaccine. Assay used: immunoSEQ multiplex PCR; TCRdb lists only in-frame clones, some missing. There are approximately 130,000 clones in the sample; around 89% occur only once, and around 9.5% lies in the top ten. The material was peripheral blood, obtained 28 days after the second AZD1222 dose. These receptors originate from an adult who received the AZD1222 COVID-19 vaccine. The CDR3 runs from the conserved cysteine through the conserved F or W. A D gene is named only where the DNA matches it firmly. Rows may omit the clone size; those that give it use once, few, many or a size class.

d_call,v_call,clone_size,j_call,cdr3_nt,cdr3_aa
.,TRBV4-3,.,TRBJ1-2,TGCGCCAGCAGCCAAGATCGTAACTATGGCTACACCTTC,CASSQDRNYGYTF
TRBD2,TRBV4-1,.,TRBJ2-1,TGCGCCAGCAGCCTCCTGAGAGGCGGGGGGGATTACAATGAGCAGTTCTTC,CASSLLRGGGDYNEQFF
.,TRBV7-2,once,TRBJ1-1,TGTGCCAGCAGCTTAGCGGCAGACAACACTGAAGCTTTCTTT,CASSLAADNTEAFF
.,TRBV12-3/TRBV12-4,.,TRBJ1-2,TGTGCCAGCAGTTTAGGAAGTAACTATGGCTACACCTTC,CASSLGSNYGYTF
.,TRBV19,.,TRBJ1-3,TGTGCCAGTAGTCCAAGCAGGCTCTACTCTGGAAACACCATATATTTT,CASSPSRLYSGNTIYF
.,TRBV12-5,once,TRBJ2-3,TGTGCTAGTGGTTTGGTACTCGGTGTGACAGATACGCAGTATTTT,CASGLVLGVTDTQYF
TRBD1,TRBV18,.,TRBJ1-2,TGTGCCAGCTCACCAGGGCAGGGGGAGGATGGCTACACCTTC,CASSPGQGEDGYTF
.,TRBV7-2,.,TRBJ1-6,TGTGCCAGCAGCCACGACAGAGGGACACCCCTCCACTTT,CASSHDRGTPLHF
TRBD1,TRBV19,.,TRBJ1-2,TGTGCCAGTAGTATTACCCCAGGGGGATACTATGGCTACACCTTC,CASSITPGGYYGYTF
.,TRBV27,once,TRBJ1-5,TGTGCCAGCAGTTTGCAGAATGGGGGCAATCAGCCCCAGCATTTT,CASSLQNGGNQPQHF
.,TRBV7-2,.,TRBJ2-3,TGTGCCAGCAGCTGGGGGGGCACAGATACGCAGTATTTT,CASSWGGTDTQYF
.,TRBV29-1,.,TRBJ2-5,TGCAGCGTTGGCACTTCGCAAGAGACCCAGTACTTC,CSVGTSQETQYF
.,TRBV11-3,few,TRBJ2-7,TGTGCCAGCAGCTTAGGGGGGCACCCCTACGAGCAGTACTTC,CASSLGGHPYEQYF
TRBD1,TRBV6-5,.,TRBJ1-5,TGTGCCAGCAGCCCACGGGACAGGCCTCGAGGGCCCCAGCATTTT,CASSPRDRPRGPQHF
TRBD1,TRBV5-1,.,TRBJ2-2,TGCGCCAGCAGCTCAAGGACAGGGGGCGAATGGGACACCGGGGAGCTGTTTTTT,CASSSRTGGEWDTGELFF
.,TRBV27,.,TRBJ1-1,TGTGCCAGCAGGAACGGGGGCCTACAGGGCACTGAAGCTTTCTTT,CASRNGGLQGTEAFF
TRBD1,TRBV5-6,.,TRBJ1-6,TGTGCCAGCAGCTTGGGACAGGGGATGAATTCACCCCTCCACTTT,CASSLGQGMNSPLHF
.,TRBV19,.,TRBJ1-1,TGTGCCAGTAGTACCCCATACACTGAAGCTTTCTTT,CASSTPYTEAFF
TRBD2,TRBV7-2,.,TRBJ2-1,TGTGCCAGCAGCTTAGGGCGGGGAGGGTACAATGAGCAGTTCTTC,CASSLGRGGYNEQFF
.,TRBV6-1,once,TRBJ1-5,TGTGCCAGCAGTGAATGGGCAGCTACCAATCAGCCCCAGCATTTT,CASSEWAATNQPQHF
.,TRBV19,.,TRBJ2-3,TGTGCCAGTAGTATAGGACTGGATACAGATACGCAGTATTTT,CASSIGLDTDTQYF
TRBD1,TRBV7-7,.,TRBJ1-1,TGTGCTAGCAGCTTAGCGGAGGGGGCCGAAGCTTTCTTT,CASSLAEGAEAFF
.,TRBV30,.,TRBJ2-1,TGTGCCTGGAGTGGGCATAGGGACAACCCCTACAATGAGCAGTTCTTC,CAWSGHRDNPYNEQFF
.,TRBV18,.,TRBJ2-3,TGTGCCAGCTCACCACCCAGCAGACCCACAGATACGCAGTATTTT,CASSPPSRPTDTQYF
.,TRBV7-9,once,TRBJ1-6,TGTGCCAGCAGCTTAGCGTCTAAAGGGGGATTTCGCTCACCCCTCCACTTT,CASSLASKGGFRSPLHF
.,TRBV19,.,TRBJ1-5,TGTGCCAGTAAGGAAACAGCCTTATTCAATCAGCCCCAGCATTTT,CASKETALFNQPQHF
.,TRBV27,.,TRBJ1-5,TGTGCCACAGGACCAAGGGGCAGGGGTACAGGGCGGAATCAGCCCCAGCATTTT,CATGPRGRGTGRNQPQHF
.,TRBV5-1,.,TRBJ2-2,TGCGCCAGCAGTTGGCACCGAAACACCGGGGAGCTGTTTTTT,CASSWHRNTGELFF
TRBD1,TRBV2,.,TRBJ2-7,TGTGCCAGCAGTGTGGGGACAGGGAGGAACGAGCAGTACTTC,CASSVGTGRNEQYF
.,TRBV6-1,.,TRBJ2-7,TGTGCCAGCAGTGAATGGGGTCCCCACTACGAGCAGTACTTC,CASSEWGPHYEQYF
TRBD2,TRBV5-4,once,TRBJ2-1,TGTGCCAGCAGCTCAACTAGCGGACCTTCCCCATACAATGAGCAGTTCTTC,CASSSTSGPSPYNEQFF
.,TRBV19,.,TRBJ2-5,TGTGCCAGTAGTTACGACGGGACCCAGTACTTC,CASSYDGTQYF
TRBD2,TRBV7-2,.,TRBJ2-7,TGTGCCAGCAGCTTGGCTGGGGGGGATCCCTACGAGCAGTACTTC,CASSLAGGDPYEQYF